Listed here are 9 T cell receptor beta chains from one sample, sequenced in a study of T cell repertoires in cytomegalovirus infection. TCRdb re-derived calls from the reads in MiXCR, one entry per CDR3 protein. Of 350,000 to 400,000 distinct CDR3 sequences in the sample, around a third are singletons; the top ten hold less than 15%. Their antigen targets remain unknown. This specimen consisted of cultured PBMCs, obtained from culture after CMV antigen stimulation. The receptors were gathered from a human donor in good health (CMV status not recorded). Some clones in this sample may be carry-over from other donors' samples.

The chain links TRBV20-1 to TRBJ2-3, with D perhaps TRBD1 or TRBD2 (5 bases each). The V gene lost 5 bases and the J gene lost 0 bases, with 12 bases spanning the gap. This CDR3 is built from 14 residues. Germline CDR1 and CDR2: DFQATT and SNEGSKA (reference sequence). The CDR3: CSAVGERSTDTQYF. The DNA for the CDR3 is TGCAGTGCTGTAGGGGAGCGGAGCACAGATACGCAGTATTTT.

The CDR3 nucleotides are TGTGCCAGCAGCTTAGCAGGGGACAGGGCAGAGACCCAGTACTTC. Its protein is CASSLAGDRAETQYF. This rearrangement joins TRBV7-9 to TRBJ2-5, with 9 bases lining up with TRBD1. Germline CDR1 and CDR2: SEHNR and FQNEAQ (reference sequence). The CDR3 covers 15 residues. Losses at the gene ends were 0 bases for V and 4 bases for J; bases not matched to a gene: 3.

The rearrangement uses TRBV6-1 and TRBJ1-1; D is perhaps TRBD1 (5 bases). Germline CDR1 reads MNHNS; CDR2 reads SASEGT. CDR3 length: 13 residues. The V gene lost 3 bases and the J gene lost 4 bases, with 9 bases spanning the gap. In DNA form, the CDR3 reads TGTGCCAGCAGTGAGCCAGGGACCACTGAAGCTTTCTTT. Its protein product is CASSEPGTTEAFF.

This clonotype was found many times. The chain combines TRBV4-1 with TRBJ2-3; D remains unclear. Trimming removed 2 bases at V and 0 bases at J, with 15 bases between. CDR1 and CDR2 from the germline V gene are MGHRA and YSYEKL. This CDR3 comprises 17 residues. The CDR3 DNA sequence: TGCGCCAGCAGCCAAAGGTTTGGCGACTGGAGCACAGATACGCAGTATTTT. Translation: CASSQRFGDWSTDTQYF.

This clonotype has a handful of counts. The V and J genes are TRBV27 and TRBJ1-5, with a tentative D call TRBD1 (5 bases). CDR3 length: 14 amino acids. Trimming removed 4 bases from V and 3 bases from J, with 10 bases in between. Per germline, CDR1 MNHEY and CDR2 SMNVEV (reference sequence). Here the CDR3 DNA reads TGTGCCAGCAGTTCACAGGAATTCAATCAGCCCCAGCATTTT. Its translation is CASSSQEFNQPQHF.

This clonotype was picked up a small number of times. The chain employs TRBV14 and TRBJ1-2, with D maybe TRBD1 (5 bases). In germline, CDR1 is SGHDN, CDR2 FVKESK. CDR3 size: 15 residues. The ends were cut back, 4 bases at V and 4 bases at J, with 16 bases in the middle. The CDR3 nucleotides are TGTGCCAGCAGCCGAGAAAGGGGATTCGGCTATGGCTACACCTTC. Protein: CASSRERGFGYGYTF.

The V call is TRBV5-4, the J call TRBJ2-2; 10 bases line up with TRBD2. The germline V gene has CDR1 SGHNT and CDR2 YYREEE (reference sequence). CDR3 length: 16 amino acids. The V and J ends lost 4 bases and 0 bases, in that order; junction bases with no gene match: 3. This CDR3 reads CASSGGLASNTGELFF. Here the CDR3 DNA reads TGTGCCAGCAGCGGGGGACTAGCGTCGAACACCGGGGAGCTGTTTTTT.

This clonotype was picked up a small number of times. This chain connects TRBV11-3 to TRBJ2-1; D is perhaps TRBD1 or TRBD2 (6 bases each). Deletions cut 5 bases from V and 0 bases from J, with 11 bases between. Per germline, CDR1 SGHNT and CDR2 YENEEA. This CDR3 comprises 15 residues. CDR3 loop: CASSSGGGSYNEQFF. The CDR3, as DNA: TGTGCCAGCAGCAGCGGAGGGGGCTCCTACAATGAGCAGTTCTTC.

The J gene is TRBJ2-7, the V gene TRBV27; D is unclear. This CDR3 comprises 16 residues. Germline CDR1 MNHEY, CDR2 SMNVEV (reference sequence). V shed 3 bases and J shed 1 base, with 16 bases lying between them. The CDR3 coding sequence is TGTGCCAGCAGTTTCTTGCCGAGACCCCCATCCTACGAGCAGTACTTC. Protein product: CASSFLPRPPSYEQYF.